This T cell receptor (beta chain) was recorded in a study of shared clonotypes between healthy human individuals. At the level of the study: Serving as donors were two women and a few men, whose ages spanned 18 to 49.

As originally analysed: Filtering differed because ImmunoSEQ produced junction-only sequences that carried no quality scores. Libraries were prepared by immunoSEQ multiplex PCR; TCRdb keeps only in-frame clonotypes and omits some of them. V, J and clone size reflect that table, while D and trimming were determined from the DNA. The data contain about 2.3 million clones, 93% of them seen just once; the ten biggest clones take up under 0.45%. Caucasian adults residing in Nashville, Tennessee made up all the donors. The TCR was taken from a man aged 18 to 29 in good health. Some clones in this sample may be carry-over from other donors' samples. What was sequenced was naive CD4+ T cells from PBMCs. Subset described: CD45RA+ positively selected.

The CDR3 protein is CASSLRPEKETQYF. The CDR3 DNA follows: TGCGCCAGCAGCTTGCGGCCGGAAAAAGAGACCCAGTACTTC. The chain couples TRBV5-1 to TRBJ2-5; no firm D call. Germline V CDR1 and CDR2: SGHRS, YFSETQ. V was trimmed by 1 base and J by 3 bases, leaving 10 bases between them. The CDR3 has 14 residues.